This T cell receptor (beta chain) was captured in a study of blood T cell repertoires in COVID-19. V was pared by 0 bases and J by 7 bases, with 9 bases of the junction left unmatched. This CDR3 has 16 amino acids. Germline assignment: CDR1 LNHDA and CDR2 SQIVND (reference sequence). This table comes from immunoSEQ multiplex PCR, and its TCRdb copy is limited to in-frame clones, with some not included. The sample has 140,000 to 150,000 clones, over 65% seen once. This TCR was recovered from a woman aged 45-59 years who had recovered from COVID-19. The sequenced sample was PBMCs or T cells enriched from blood (not recorded which). The chain is built from TRBV19 and TRBJ1-5; 7 bases map to TRBD1. The CDR3 DNA reads TGTGCCAGTAGTATAGAGGAACTAGGGGGCCGGCAGCCCCAGCATTTT. It encodes CASSIEELGGRQPQHF.